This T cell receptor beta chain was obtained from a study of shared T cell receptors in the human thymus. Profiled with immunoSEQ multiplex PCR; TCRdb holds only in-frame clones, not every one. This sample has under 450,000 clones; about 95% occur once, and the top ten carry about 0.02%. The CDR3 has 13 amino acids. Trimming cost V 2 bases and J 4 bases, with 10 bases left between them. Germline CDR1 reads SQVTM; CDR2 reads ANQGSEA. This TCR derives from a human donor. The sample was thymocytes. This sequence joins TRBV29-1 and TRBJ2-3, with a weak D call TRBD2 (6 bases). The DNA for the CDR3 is TGCAGCGTTGAAAGGAGGGCGGCAGATACGCAGTATTTT. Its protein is CSVERRAADTQYF.